These 20 T cell receptor beta chains originate from one sample sequenced in a study of T cells in Graves' hyperthyroidism and ophthalmopathy. Amplified regions were TCR beta CDR3 sequences from RNA transcripts. In the first-round RT-PCR of the TCR CDR3, the HTBI primer set was used. TCRdb passed the multiplex PCR reads through MiXCR, listing each CDR3 protein once. Among 600,000 or so distinct CDR3 sequences, approximately 44% were seen once, and the ten largest hold 8.2%. The material sequenced was peripheral blood or thyroid tissue (not recorded which). These receptors originate from a woman under 30 with Graves' hyperthyroidism.

This clonotype was seen ten or more times. The chain links TRBV24-1 to TRBJ1-2; no clear D gene. Trimming took off 3 bases at V and 8 bases at J, with 15 bases between the two ends. The germline gives CDR1 KGHDR, CDR2 SFDVKD. This CDR3 spans 14 amino acids. Here the CDR3 reads CATSDPREERGYTF. CDR3 in DNA: TGTGCCACCAGTGATCCCCGGGAGGAGAGAGGCTACACCTTC.

This chain uses TRBV10-3 with TRBJ1-1; maybe TRBD1 (6 bases). The CDR3 contains 15 residues. Germline V gives CDR1 ENHRY, CDR2 SYGVKD. V was cut by 2 bases and J by 7 bases, with 17 bases left in between. The CDR3 region is CAISEGQNKIYEAFF. CDR3 nucleotide sequence: TGTGCCATCAGTGAGGGACAGAATAAAATCTATGAAGCTTTCTTT.

The rearrangement joins TRBV20-1 to TRBJ2-7, with D possibly called TRBD1 or TRBD2 (5 bases each). Trimming stripped 2 bases from V and 1 base from J, with 9 bases between. The CDR3 sequence is 13 residues long. Germline CDR1 reads DFQATT; CDR2 reads SNEGSKA (reference sequence). The CDR3 sequence: CSARQGASYEQYF. Here the CDR3 DNA reads TGCAGTGCTAGACAGGGAGCTTCCTACGAGCAGTACTTC.

Ten or more counts support this clonotype. The genes are TRBV6-6 and TRBJ2-5, with 7 bases that match TRBD2. Losses at the gene ends were 7 bases for V and 5 bases for J; bases not matched to a gene: 10. Germline values: CDR1 MNHNY, CDR2 SVGAGI (reference sequence). CDR3 size: 14 residues. CDR3 bases: TGTGCCAGCATTTCCGGGGGGTCGGTGGAGACCCAGTACTTC. This sequence encodes CASISGGSVETQYF.

In this sample, this clonotype turned up a few times. This chain joins TRBV7-8 and TRBJ1-1; tentative D call: TRBD1 (5 bases). Germline loops: CDR1 SGHVS, CDR2 FQNEAQ. The ends were cut back, 5 bases at V and 6 bases at J, with 13 bases in the middle. The CDR3 extends over 13 amino acids. The DNA of the CDR3 is TGTGCCAGCAGCCTAGTCCAGGGAGCTGAAGCTTTCTTT. It specifies CASSLVQGAEAFF.

The V gene is TRBV7-6, the J gene TRBJ2-5; 8 bases align to TRBD1. Germline CDR1 is SGHVS and CDR2 is FNYEAQ. V trimming: 5 bases; J trimming: 3 bases; junction bases outside the gene matches: 11. The CDR3 has 16 residues. CDR3 bases: TGTGCCAGCAGCCTCCTCGGACAGGGAGTGGAAGAGACCCAGTACTTC. It encodes CASSLLGQGVEETQYF.

This clonotype was recorded at least ten times. This rearrangement joins TRBV25-1 to TRBJ2-7; D not resolved. Germline CDR1 and CDR2: MGHDK and SYGVNS. This CDR3 is 13 amino acids long. The V end lost 4 bases, the J end lost 7 bases, and 14 bases lay between the germline ends. CDR3: CASSGSADLEQYF. The CDR3 bases are TGTGCCAGCAGTGGGTCCGCCGACTTGGAGCAGTACTTC.

The rearrangement links TRBV7-9 to TRBJ1-2; tentatively, D is TRBD1 (6 bases). The CDR3 length is 16 residues. The germline CDR1 and CDR2 sequences are SEHNR and FQNEAQ (reference sequence). Trimming removed 5 bases at V and 4 bases at J, with 20 bases between. The CDR3 protein is CASSHRTEKLTYGYTF. The CDR3 coding sequence is TGTGCCAGCAGCCACAGGACAGAAAAGCTAACCTATGGCTACACCTTC.

This clonotype was seen a handful of times. CDR3 nucleotide sequence: TGTGCCACCAGTGATTCCCAGGGGACTAGCGGGGTCTACGAGCAGTACTTC. It is translated as CATSDSQGTSGVYEQYF. J is TRBJ2-7 and V is TRBV15; TRBD2 agrees at 13 bases. Germline V gives CDR1 LNHNV, CDR2 YYDKDF (reference sequence). V trimming: 6 bases; J trimming: 3 bases; junction bases outside the gene matches: 11. The length of the CDR3 is 17 residues. Full variable domain (rest looked up from reference TRBV15 and TRBJ2-7): DAMVIQNPRYQVTQFGKPVTLSCSQTLNHNVMYWYQQKSSQAPKLLFHYYDKDFNNEADTPDNFQSRRPNTSFCFLDIRSPGLGDTAMYLCATSDSQGTSGVYEQYFGPGTRLTVT.

This chain links TRBV2 with TRBJ1-5; TRBD1 is a possible D gene (6 bases). CDR1 is SNHLY, CDR2 FYNNEI, per germline. V was clipped by 8 bases and J by 4 bases, with 15 bases between them. This CDR3 contains 14 residues. CDR3 amino acids: CASSPLQGNQPQHF. CDR3 nucleotide sequence: TGTGCCAGCTCACCACTACAGGGTAATCAGCCCCAGCATTTT.

A note on this clonotype: This could be a read error, since a much larger clone is one nucleotide away. The chain recombines TRBV6-1 with TRBJ1-1; D call uncertain. The V gene lost 4 bases and the J gene lost 8 bases, with 5 bases spanning the gap. The length of the CDR3 is 10 residues. Germline V gives CDR1 MNHNS, CDR2 SASEGT. The CDR3, as DNA: TGTGCCAGCAGTGTTATGGAAGCTTTCTTT. Amino acids: CASSVMEAFF.

This chain connects TRBV14 to TRBJ1-2, with TRBD1 as a possible D gene (6 bases). V lost 0 bases to trimming and J lost 3 bases, with 8 bases between them. The germline CDR1 and CDR2 sequences are SGHDN and FVKESK. The CDR3 runs to 14 residues. The CDR3 region is CASSQERGHYGYTF. CDR3 in DNA: TGTGCCAGCAGCCAAGAGCGGGGGCACTATGGCTACACCTTC.

With regard to this clonotype: The junction shows a germline mismatch at one end, possibly a read error. The chain joins TRBV11-2 to TRBJ2-5, with D unresolved. CDR3 length: 14 amino acids. CDR1 and CDR2 (germline): SGHAT, FQNNGV. CDR3 residues: CAGSKQYSSETQYF. The DNA of the CDR3 is TGTGCCGGCAGCAAACAGTATAGCTCGGAGACCCAGTACTTC. The full variable domain, with the rest looked up from reference TRBV11-2 and TRBJ2-5, is EAGVAQSPRYKIIEKRQSVAFWCNPISGHATLYWYQQILGQGPKLLIQFQNNGVVDDSQLPKDRFSAERLKGVDSTLKIQPAKLEDSAVYLCAGSKQYSSETQYFGPGTRLLVL.

This clonotype was observed many times. The chain uses TRBV2 and TRBJ2-5; no definite D call. This CDR3 comprises 16 residues. Germline lookup yields CDR1 SNHLY and CDR2 FYNNEI. Trimming shortened V by 6 bases and J by 1 base, and 18 bases separated the two germline ends. The CDR3 loop reads CASRSDARTAQETQYF. The CDR3 DNA reads TGTGCCAGCAGGAGTGACGCCAGGACGGCCCAAGAGACCCAGTACTTC.

V is TRBV7-8 and J is TRBJ2-5; 8 bases match TRBD2. Per the germline V gene, CDR1 is SGHVS and CDR2 is FQNEAQ. V lost 1 base to trimming and J lost 3 bases; unmatched junction nucleotides: 7. The CDR3 loop spans 16 amino acids. The CDR3: CASSLDPSGGEETQYF. CDR3 DNA sequence: TGTGCCAGCAGCTTAGATCCGTCGGGAGGGGAAGAGACCCAGTACTTC.

This clonotype was counted only a few times. The chain has TRBV7-2 and TRBJ2-7; TRBD2 matches 7 bases. Germline CDR1 and CDR2: SGHTA and FQGNSA. The CDR3 contains 14 residues. The trim removed 5 bases at V and 6 bases at J, leaving 10 bases unmatched. The CDR3 nucleotides read TGTGCCAGCAGCAAACCCCTAGCGGTCCGCGAGCAGTACTTC. Encoded protein: CASSKPLAVREQYF.

The chain links TRBV2 to TRBJ2-7; the match to TRBD1 covers 9 bases. This CDR3 is built from 13 residues. V trimming: 6 bases; J trimming: 6 bases; junction bases outside the gene matches: 6. CDR1 SNHLY and CDR2 FYNNEI come from the germline V gene. CDR3 amino acids: CASRPQTGGEQYF. The CDR3 DNA sequence: TGTGCCAGCAGGCCCCAGACAGGGGGCGAGCAGTACTTC.

Many counts were recorded for this clonotype. The CDR3 DNA reads TGTGCCAGCAGAAACGGACAAAATCAGCCCCAGCATTTT. It is translated as CASRNGQNQPQHF. The chain links TRBV2 to TRBJ1-5, with D maybe TRBD1 (5 bases). Germline values: CDR1 SNHLY, CDR2 FYNNEI. There are 13 residues in the CDR3. V gave up 6 bases and J gave up 4 bases, with 10 bases separating them.

V gene TRBV7-2 combines with J gene TRBJ2-5, with TRBD2 identical over 8 bases. The CDR3 has 16 amino acids. Looked up from germline, CDR1 is SGHTA and CDR2 is FQGNSA. V lost 6 bases, J lost 7 bases, and 16 bases stayed unmatched. Here the CDR3 reads CASSGTSRGDGATQYF. The CDR3 nucleotides read TGTGCCAGCAGTGGGACTAGTCGTGGGGACGGTGCGACCCAGTACTTC.

The chain recombines TRBV5-1 with TRBJ2-5, with D tentatively TRBD2 (5 bases). The ends were cut back, 1 base at V and 10 bases at J, with 8 bases in the middle. Germline lookup yields CDR1 SGHRS and CDR2 YFSETQ. The CDR3 runs 11 residues. The CDR3 sequence: CASSLRRVQYF. CDR3 in DNA: TGCGCCAGCAGCTTGCGGCGGGTCCAGTACTTC.